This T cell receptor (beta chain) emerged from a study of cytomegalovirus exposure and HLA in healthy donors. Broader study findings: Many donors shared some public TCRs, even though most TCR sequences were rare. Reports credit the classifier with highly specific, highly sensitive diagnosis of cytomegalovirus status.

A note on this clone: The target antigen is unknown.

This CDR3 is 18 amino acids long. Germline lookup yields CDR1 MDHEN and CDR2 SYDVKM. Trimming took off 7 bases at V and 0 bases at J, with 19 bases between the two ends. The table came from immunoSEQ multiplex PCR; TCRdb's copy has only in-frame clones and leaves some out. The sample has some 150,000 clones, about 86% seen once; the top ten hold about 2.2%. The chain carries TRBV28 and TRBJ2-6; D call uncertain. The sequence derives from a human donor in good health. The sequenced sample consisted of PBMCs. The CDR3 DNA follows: TGTGCCAGCACCACCAGGTGGCAGCAAACCTCTGGGGCCAACGTCCTGACTTTC. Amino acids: CASTTRWQQTSGANVLTF.